This T cell receptor (beta chain) was captured in a study of Graves' ophthalmopathy and Graves' hyperthyroidism. TCR beta CDR3 amplification used RNA transcripts. Second-round multiplex PCR came after a first-round RT-PCR that employed HTBI primers. Each CDR3 protein gets one entry after TCRdb re-called the multiplex PCR reads with MiXCR. The sample consists of around 660,000 distinct CDR3 sequences, just over 40% of them appearing once. V was shortened by 5 bases and J by 4 bases, with 12 bases between the two germline ends. Germline V gene lookup returns CDR1 MNHNS and CDR2 SASEGT. This CDR3 has 14 amino acids.

This chain uses TRBV6-1 with TRBJ1-5, with D perhaps matching TRBD1 (5 bases). The clonotype originates from an adult man with Graves' ophthalmopathy. Material: peripheral blood. CDR3 residues: CASSYAGPNQPQHF. Here the CDR3 DNA reads TGTGCCAGCAGTTACGCAGGGCCAAATCAGCCCCAGCATTTT.